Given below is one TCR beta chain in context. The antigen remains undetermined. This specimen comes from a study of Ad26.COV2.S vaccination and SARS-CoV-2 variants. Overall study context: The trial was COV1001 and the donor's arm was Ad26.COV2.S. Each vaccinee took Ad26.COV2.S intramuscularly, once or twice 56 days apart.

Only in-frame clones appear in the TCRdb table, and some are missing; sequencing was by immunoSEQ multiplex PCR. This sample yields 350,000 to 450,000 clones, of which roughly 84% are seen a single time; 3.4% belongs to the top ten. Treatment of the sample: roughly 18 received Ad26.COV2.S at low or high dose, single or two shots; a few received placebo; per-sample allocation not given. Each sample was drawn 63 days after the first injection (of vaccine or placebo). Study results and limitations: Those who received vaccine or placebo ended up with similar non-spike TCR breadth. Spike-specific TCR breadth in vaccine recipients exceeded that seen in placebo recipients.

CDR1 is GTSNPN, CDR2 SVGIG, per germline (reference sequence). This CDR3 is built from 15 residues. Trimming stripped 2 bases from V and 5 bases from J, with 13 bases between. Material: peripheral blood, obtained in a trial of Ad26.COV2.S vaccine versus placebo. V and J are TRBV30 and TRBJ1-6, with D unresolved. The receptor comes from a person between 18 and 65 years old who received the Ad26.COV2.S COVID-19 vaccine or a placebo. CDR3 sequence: CAWSSGRQDNSPLHF. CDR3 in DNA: TGTGCCTGGAGTTCCGGTAGGCAGGATAATTCACCCCTCCACTTT.